This TCR beta chain is from a study of blood T cell repertoires in COVID-19 (dated by TCRdb to between 2020 and 2021). Background on the whole study: Collaborator samples came from the United States, Italy and Spain and covered acute and convalescent phases of COVID-19. The material from the prospective study consisted of cDNA or gDNA derived from T cells, B-cell-depleted T cells, or PBMCs. Deeply sampled blood TCRbeta repertoires from subjects exposed to, actively infected with, or recovered from COVID-19 were included in the dataset. The repertoires were released in a freely available public database meant as a resource for research on the immune response to SARS-CoV-2. The samples were drawn from the first 160 participants of the ongoing ImmuneRACE study and from 950 to 1,500 subjects provided by 6 global collaborators. Sample metadata almost always included a de-identified subject ID, COVID-19 status, age in years and sex. HLA class I and class II types, where available, came from metadata supplied by the sample provider rather than from assay-based typing. Study-wide conclusions, independent of this receptor: How much clinical and demographic metadata was included differed by source and by participant, and the metadata was provided uncurated.

V loses 3 bases at its end and J loses 6 bases; junction bases beyond the gene matches: 7. In the germline V gene (reference sequence), CDR1 corresponds to LNHDA and CDR2 to SQIVND. Reading from cysteine to phenylalanine, the CDR3 counts 15 amino acids. Of the read, only the CDR3 DNA is kept; its 45 bases are in frame from base 1. The collaborating institutions used their own protocols to collect whole blood in K2EDTA tubes. For TCRbeta analysis, collaborator samples were shipped as frozen whole blood, as isolated PBMCs, or as DNA extracted from either sample type. TCRbeta CDR3 regions were amplified from genomic DNA by means of the immunoSEQ Assay, a bias-controlled multiplex PCR. Under the source paper's analysis protocol: Nucleated cell counts per sample were estimated from amplification of reference gene primers within the assay. To quantify the absolute abundance of each unique TCRbeta CDR3 rearrangement, sequence reads were collapsed and filtered. For each sample, productive Simpson clonality was calculated by taking the square root of Simpson's diversity index across productive rearrangements. TCRdb provides this immuneACCESS table in a form limited to in-frame rearrangements. Some clones are lacking; in checked studies, under half of them reflect an unresolved V gene, and why the rest are absent is not known. V, J and clone size reflect that table, while D and trimming were determined from the DNA. The sample records about 150,000 clones, more than 70% of which are singletons. The ten largest account for around 6.6% of the sample.

Comments on this clone: The antigen it binds to is not known. The record has no base qualities; no much larger clone is one base away.

The chain uses TRBV19 and TRBJ2-2, with 7 middle bases fitting TRBD1. The sample taken for sequencing was peripheral blood. The sequence came from a man aged 50 or older with active or convalescent COVID-19. The CDR3 corresponds to CASSIDRGQSGELFF. The nucleotide sequence is given as TGTGCCAGTAGTATTGATAGGGGGCAGTCCGGGGAGCTGTTTTTT.